This T cell receptor beta chain was captured in a study of regulatory T cells in long-lasting Graves disease. According to the study, TCR beta libraries were built with iRepertoire HTBI primers and CDR3-region Arm-PCR. One entry per CDR3 protein, called by TCRdb with MiXCR from the multiplex PCR reads. The sample has some 430,000 distinct CDR3 sequences; about a fifth are singletons. The germline CDR1 and CDR2 sequences are MDHEN and SYDVKM. The CDR3 is 14 amino acids. At least ten counts were recorded for this clonotype. Sequence at one end of the junction differs from germline and may be a read error. Indicated time point: persistent/refractory GD, antithyroid drugs over 5 years with positive TRAb. PBMCs were the source of the RNA used for TCR sequencing.

The genes are TRBV28 and TRBJ1-5, with 9 bases matching TRBD1. The clonotype comes from a female donor with Graves disease. The sample consisted of peripheral blood mononuclear cells (PBMCs), taken when the disease was refractory, from a patient treated with antithyroid drugs. CDR3 DNA: TGTGCCAGCAGTTTAGTGAGGACAGGGGCCCCCCGGCATTTT. Translation: CASSLVRTGAPRHF.